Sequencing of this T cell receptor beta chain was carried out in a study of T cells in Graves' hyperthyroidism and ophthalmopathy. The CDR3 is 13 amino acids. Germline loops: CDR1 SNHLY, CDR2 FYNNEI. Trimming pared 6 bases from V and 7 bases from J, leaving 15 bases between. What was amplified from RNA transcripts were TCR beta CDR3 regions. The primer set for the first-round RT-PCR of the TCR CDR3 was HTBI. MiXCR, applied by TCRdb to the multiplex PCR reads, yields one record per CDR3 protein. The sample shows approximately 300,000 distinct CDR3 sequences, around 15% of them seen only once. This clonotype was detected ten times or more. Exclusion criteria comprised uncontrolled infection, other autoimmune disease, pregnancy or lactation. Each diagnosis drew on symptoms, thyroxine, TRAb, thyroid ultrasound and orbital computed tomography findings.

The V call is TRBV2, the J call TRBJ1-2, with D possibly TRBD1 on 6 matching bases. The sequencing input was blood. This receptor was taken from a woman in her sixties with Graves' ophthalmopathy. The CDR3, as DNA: TGTGCCAGCAGAGCAGGGGAAACTCGTGGCTACACCTTC. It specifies CASRAGETRGYTF.